These 3 T cell receptor beta chains were all obtained from the same sample, sequenced in a study of molecular identifiers for immune sequencing clone quantification. TCRdb independently ran MiXCR on the PCR reads; one entry per CDR3 protein. This table has about 510,000 distinct CDR3 sequences, roughly 24% appearing once. The sample comprised naive CD8+ T cells from blood, with Jurkat cell RNA spiked in. Subset meaning: FACS-sorted CD8+CD4-CCR7+CD45RA+ naive T cells. These receptors were obtained from a human donor in good health. Some libraries in this study had Jurkat cell RNA spiked in.

Points on this clonotype: A single base separates this from a much larger clone, so it may be a read error. This chain links TRBV28 with TRBJ1-1; TRBD1 matches 7 bases. CDR1 and CDR2 (germline): MDHEN, SYDVKM. This CDR3 comprises 12 residues. This CDR3 reads CASGLGGVVTFF. The CDR3 coding sequence is TGTGCCAGCGGTTTAGGGGGCGTTGTAACTTTCTTT.

This clonotype was found a few times. J is TRBJ2-2 and V is TRBV11-2; no definite D call. The V gene's germline CDR1 is SGHAT and CDR2 FQNNGV. The CDR3 is 14 residues long. V was cut by 7 bases and J by 6 bases, with 15 bases left in between. This chain's CDR3 is CASTSNGPAGELFF. CDR3 nucleotide sequence: TGTGCCAGCACTTCAAACGGTCCAGCCGGGGAGCTGTTTTTT.

The chain uses TRBV4-3 and TRBJ1-1, with no clear D. Trimming stripped 1 base from V and 0 bases from J, with 9 bases between. CDR3 length: 15 amino acids. Germline V gene lookup returns CDR1 LGHNA and CDR2 YSLEER. This CDR3 reads CASSQVTAMNTEAFF. In nucleotides, the CDR3 is TGCGCCAGCAGCCAAGTTACCGCCATGAACACTGAAGCTTTCTTT.